Listed here are 18 T cell receptor beta chains from one sample, sequenced in a study of beta chain features in type 1 diabetes (dated by TCRdb to 2017 to 2018). The library was built by means of the immunoSEQ multiplex PCR assay. All of the isolated RNA was reverse transcribed with the High Capacity cDNA Reverse Transcription Kit, so expressed TCRB transcripts were sequenced. As stored in TCRdb, this immuneACCESS dataset retains in-frame rearrangements with V and J assigned. A fraction of the clones does not appear; measured against another copy, unresolved V genes explain less than half of the discrepancy, and the remainder lacks a known reason. The sample table records 500,000 to 700,000 clones; 15% of these occur just once. Of the sample, about 0.097% falls within the top ten clones. Sequenced input: naive CD4+ T cells from blood. The cell subset or site label on this specimen signifies: true naive CD4+ T cells. These receptors all come from a man in his late teens or twenties in good health.

This clone was seen a few times. The CDR3 DNA is TGTGCCAGTACCCGGGACCGAAAATACGAGCAGTACTTC. Its protein is CASTRDRKYEQYF. J is TRBJ2-7 and V is TRBV2; the D call may be TRBD1 or TRBD2 (5 bases each). The V and J ends lost 9 bases and 4 bases respectively, with 16 bases between them. The germline gives CDR1 SNHLY, CDR2 FYNNEI. The CDR3 consists of 13 residues.

This clone was picked up a small number of times. V and J are TRBV7-6 and TRBJ2-1; TRBD2 matches 7 bases. CDR3 length: 15 amino acids. The germline V gene encodes CDR1 SGHVS and CDR2 FNYEAQ. V was clipped by 1 base and J by 5 bases; unmatched bases: 5. The CDR3 bases are TGTGCCAGCAGCTTAGGGGGGAGGGATCACAATGAGCAGTTCTTC. As protein: CASSLGGRDHNEQFF.

CDR3 amino acids: CASSARERMGTDTQYF. In nucleotides, the CDR3 is TGTGCCAGCAGCGCGCGGGAGAGGATGGGTACAGATACGCAGTATTTT. The chain uses TRBV9 and TRBJ2-3; 7 nucleotides line up with TRBD2. Germline CDR1 and CDR2: SGDLS and YYNGEE. V lost 3 bases and J lost 3; bases outside the gene matches: 10. The CDR3 runs 16 residues.

This CDR3 is CASRRAGGNEQYF. The CDR3 DNA sequence: TGTGCCAGCAGACGCGCGGGAGGGAACGAGCAGTACTTC. The chain has TRBV6-5 and TRBJ2-7, with 9 bases that match TRBD2. Germline V lookup: CDR1 MNHEY, CDR2 SVGAGI. The junction had 5 bases not matched to a gene; V was cut back by 6 bases and J by 5 bases. The CDR3 sequence is 13 residues long.

This clone was picked up a small number of times. The chain combines TRBV2 with TRBJ1-1; D ambiguous. The CDR3 consists of 14 residues. V shed 5 bases and J shed 0 bases, with 10 bases lying between them. Germline values: CDR1 SNHLY, CDR2 FYNNEI. In DNA, the CDR3 is TGTGCCAGCAGTTCAAGAACGATGAACACTGAAGCTTTCTTT. Residues: CASSSRTMNTEAFF.

The chain is built from TRBV30 and TRBJ1-3; no clear D. The CDR3 runs 11 residues. Per germline, CDR1 GTSNPN and CDR2 SVGIG (reference sequence). This CDR3 is CASGKENTIYF. DNA of the CDR3: TGTGCATCCGGGAAAGAAAACACCATATATTTT.

This clone has just a few counts. This chain uses TRBV7-8 with TRBJ2-3, with D unclear. V dropped 1 base and J dropped 0 bases, with 17 bases sitting between them. The CDR3 totals 18 residues. Germline V gene data show CDR1 as SGHVS and CDR2 as FQNEAQ. The CDR3 nucleotides read TGTGCCAGCAGCTTAGTTTTCGTTTTGTCTCGAAGCACAGATACGCAGTATTTT. Amino acid sequence: CASSLVFVLSRSTDTQYF.

This clone was observed a handful of times. For the CDR3, the DNA is TGTGCCAGCAGCTTAGCCGCACAGAACTACGAGCAGTACTTC. It yields the protein CASSLAAQNYEQYF. The chain combines TRBV7-3 with TRBJ2-7; D remains unclear. V was shortened by 2 bases and J by 3 bases, with 11 bases between the two germline ends. The CDR3 is 14 amino acids. Germline CDR1 SGHTA, CDR2 FQGTGA.

The chain combines TRBV4-2 with TRBJ1-2, with a weak D call TRBD1 (6 bases). This CDR3 is 16 amino acids long. Between the trimmed V and J ends, which lost 1 base and 4 bases, there was a span of 16 bases. Germline CDR1 reads LGHNA; CDR2 reads YNFKEQ. CDR3 sequence reads: CASSQATGIEAYGYTF. In nucleotides, the CDR3 is TGTGCCAGCAGCCAAGCGACAGGAATCGAGGCCTATGGCTACACCTTC.

The CDR3, as DNA: TGTGCCAGCGGGACTACTTACACAGATACGCAGTATTTT. Protein product: CASGTTYTDTQYF. The V gene is TRBV9, the J gene TRBJ2-3; 7 positions agree with TRBD2. Looked up from germline, CDR1 is SGDLS and CDR2 is YYNGEE. The CDR3 covers 13 residues. Trimming took 7 bases from V and 2 from J; bases not matched to a gene: 4.

DNA for the CDR3: TGTGCCAGCAGCCCTCTAGGGCTGAGAGCTTTCTATGGCTACACCTTC. Residues: CASSPLGLRAFYGYTF. The V gene is TRBV7-9, the J gene TRBJ1-2; D gene uncertain. This CDR3 has 16 amino acids. Deletions cut 5 bases from V and 4 bases from J, with 20 bases between. CDR1 and CDR2 (germline): SEHNR, FQNEAQ (reference sequence).

The chain carries TRBV2 and TRBJ1-1, with D unclear. The CDR3 contains 14 residues. Trimming pared 8 bases from V and 4 bases from J, leaving 17 bases between. The germline gives CDR1 SNHLY, CDR2 FYNNEI. The CDR3 region has the DNA TGTGCCAGCGGCGTTCGAATAATCGGCACTGAAGCTTTCTTT. It translates to CASGVRIIGTEAFF. The entire variable domain, with the rest obtained from reference TRBV2 and TRBJ1-1, is as follows: EPEVTQTPSHQVTQMGQEVILRCVPISNHLYFYWYRQILGQKVEFLVSFYNNEISEKSEIFDDQFSVERPDGSNFTLKIRSTKLEDSAMYFCASGVRIIGTEAFFGQGTRLTVV.

This clone turned up a few times. V gene TRBV30 combines with J gene TRBJ1-3, with 7 bases fitting TRBD1. After removal of 3 bases from V and 4 bases from J, the junction contained 6 bases not matched to a gene. The CDR3 has 14 amino acids. Germline V gives CDR1 GTSNPN, CDR2 SVGIG (reference sequence). This chain's CDR3 is CAWRGPGQGNTIYF. The CDR3 coding sequence is TGTGCCTGGAGGGGGCCGGGACAGGGAAACACCATATATTTT.

This rearrangement joins TRBV15 to TRBJ2-3; D possibly corresponds to TRBD2 (6 bases). The CDR3 loop spans 21 amino acids. CDR1 and CDR2 from the germline V gene are LNHNV and YYDKDF (reference sequence). V was pared by 0 bases and J by 1 base, with 26 bases between. The CDR3 bases are TGTGCCACCAGCAGAGAGGCCCACTCTGCGGGATTCACCTCGGGCACAGATACGCAGTATTTT. This sequence encodes CATSREAHSAGFTSGTDTQYF.

The V call is TRBV7-9, the J call TRBJ2-5, with D perhaps TRBD1 (5 bases). The CDR3 runs 13 residues. Trimming left V 5 bases short and J 5 bases short, with 12 bases between. Looked up from germline, CDR1 is SEHNR and CDR2 is FQNEAQ (reference sequence). CDR3 nucleotide sequence: TGTGCCAGCAGCCGTACAGGCCCGGAGACCCAGTACTTC. Its protein product is CASSRTGPETQYF.

The genes are TRBV18 and TRBJ2-7; D gene ambiguous. V was cut by 0 bases and J by 2 bases, with 11 bases left in between. The V gene's germline CDR1 is KGHSH and CDR2 LQKENI. The CDR3 has 15 residues. CDR3 amino acids: CASSPPGTVTYEQYF. The CDR3 nucleotides are TGTGCCAGCTCACCACCCGGTACGGTTACCTACGAGCAGTACTTC. The variable domain in full, with the rest retrieved from reference TRBV18 and TRBJ2-7, is NAGVMQNPRHLVRRRGQEARLRCSPMKGHSHVYWYRQLPEEGLKFMVYLQKENIIDESGMPKERFSAEFPKEGPSILRIQQVVRGDSAAYFCASSPPGTVTYEQYFGPGTRLTVT.

This clone was seen ten or more times. The chain links TRBV9 to TRBJ2-6; a weak D match, TRBD2 (5 bases). The CDR3 totals 14 residues. Trimming cost V 6 bases and J 0 bases, with 7 bases left between them. Germline V lookup: CDR1 SGDLS, CDR2 YYNGEE. CDR3 DNA: TGTGCCAGCATCCGGGACTCTGGGGCCAACGTCCTGACTTTC. It yields the protein CASIRDSGANVLTF.

This clone has just a few counts. The V gene is TRBV7-3, the J gene TRBJ2-1; no clear D gene. The germline gives CDR1 SGHTA, CDR2 FQGTGA. Trimming removed 5 bases from V and 7 bases from J, with 18 bases in between. The CDR3 is 15 amino acids. The CDR3 sequence is CASSPRLTLTNEQFF. CDR3 bases: TGTGCCAGCAGCCCCCGACTGACCTTGACTAATGAGCAGTTCTTC. Variable domain in full (rest from reference TRBV7-3 and TRBJ2-1): GAGVSQTPSNKVTEKGKYVELRCDPISGHTALYWYRQSLGQGPEFLIYFQGTGAADDSGLPNDRFFAVRPEGSVSTLKIQRTERGDSAVYLCASSPRLTLTNEQFFGPGTRLTVL.